The 27 T cell receptor beta chains reported below all come from one sample, sequenced in a study of T cells in Graves' hyperthyroidism and ophthalmopathy. It was RNA transcripts that yielded the amplified TCR beta CDR3 regions. TCR CDR3 regions were first amplified by RT-PCR with HTBI primers. TCRdb used MiXCR to reprocess the multiplex PCR reads, holding one entry per CDR3 protein. Of some 650,000 distinct CDR3 sequences detected, 16% appear once; the ten largest clones hold roughly 3%. The sample taken for sequencing was blood. Receptors originate from a woman aged 40 to 49 with Graves' ophthalmopathy.

CDR3 amino acids: CASSPVGINQPQHF. The CDR3 bases are TGTGCCAGCTCACCAGTCGGTATCAATCAGCCCCAGCATTTT. The rearrangement joins TRBV18 to TRBJ1-5; D gene uncertain. Germline CDR1 KGHSH, CDR2 LQKENI. This CDR3 spans 14 amino acids. Trimming removed 2 bases from V and 3 bases from J, with 8 bases in between.

This clonotype was seen a few times. CDR3 sequence: CASRRGTSGRAELFF. Here the CDR3 DNA reads TGTGCCAGCAGGAGAGGGACTAGCGGGAGGGCGGAGCTGTTTTTT. The chain employs TRBV28 and TRBJ2-2, with 16 positions matching TRBD2. After removal of 6 bases from V and 10 bases from J, the junction contained 5 bases not matched to a gene. The germline gives CDR1 MDHEN, CDR2 SYDVKM. CDR3 length: 15 amino acids.

The table lists this clonotype with many counts. The chain uses TRBV20-1 and TRBJ2-1, with 8 bases matching TRBD2. Trimming took 1 base from V and 7 from J; bases not matched to a gene: 3. This CDR3 has 13 amino acids. Germline CDR1 DFQATT, CDR2 SNEGSKA (reference sequence). The CDR3 loop reads CSARAGGPNEQFF. Here the CDR3 DNA reads TGCAGTGCTAGAGCGGGAGGGCCTAATGAGCAGTTCTTC.

This clonotype came up many times. The V gene is TRBV6-1, the J gene TRBJ2-3; D unclear. This CDR3 region has 17 residues. V was trimmed by 1 base and J by 1 base, leaving 15 bases between them. Germline V CDR1 and CDR2: MNHNS, SASEGT. CDR3 protein: CASSEDAWAARTDTQYF. The DNA for the CDR3 is TGTGCCAGCAGTGAAGATGCGTGGGCAGCCCGCACAGATACGCAGTATTTT.

The J gene is TRBJ2-7, the V gene TRBV18; 11 nucleotides align to TRBD2. With 2 bases clipped from V and 4 bases from J, the junction kept 4 bases outside the gene matches. The CDR3 runs to 15 residues. Per germline, CDR1 KGHSH and CDR2 LQKENI. CDR3 protein: CASSPVLAGVYEQYF. The CDR3 bases are TGTGCCAGCTCACCAGTACTAGCGGGAGTTTACGAGCAGTACTTC.

In this sample, this clonotype turned up many times. V gene TRBV2 combines with J gene TRBJ1-1, with TRBD1 identical over 9 bases. The CDR3 covers 16 residues. Germline values: CDR1 SNHLY, CDR2 FYNNEI. V lost 6 bases, J lost 3 bases, and 11 bases stayed unmatched. As DNA, the CDR3 is TGTGCCAGCAGCGGCCCCCTGGGACAGGGTGACACTGAAGCTTTCTTT. Its protein is CASSGPLGQGDTEAFF.

This rearrangement joins TRBV10-2 to TRBJ1-1; D unclear. CDR1 is WSHSY and CDR2 is SAAADI in the germline V gene. The CDR3 runs to 14 residues. The ends were cut back, 0 bases at V and 5 bases at J, with 10 bases in the middle. CDR3 amino acids: CASSESQYNTEAFF. In nucleotides, the CDR3 is TGCGCCAGCAGTGAGTCGCAGTACAATACTGAAGCTTTCTTT.

In this sample, this clonotype turned up many times. The DNA of the CDR3 is TGTGCCATCAGCAGACTAGCGGGGCAAGAGACCCAGTACTTC. Translated, it gives CAISRLAGQETQYF. The chain links TRBV10-3 to TRBJ2-5; 11 nucleotides align to TRBD2. Looked up from germline, CDR1 is ENHRY and CDR2 is SYGVKD. The V and J ends lost 6 bases and 2 bases, in that order; junction bases with no gene match: 2. The CDR3 has 14 residues.

Many counts were recorded for this clonotype. This chain uses TRBV7-8 with TRBJ2-3; D not certain. CDR3 length: 16 amino acids. Trimming took off 2 bases at V and 5 bases at J, with 17 bases between the two ends. Germline lookup yields CDR1 SGHVS and CDR2 FQNEAQ. The CDR3 DNA reads TGTGCCAGCAGCTTACTAGGGTTTGGTGTGGGAGATACGCAGTATTTT. Its translation is CASSLLGFGVGDTQYF.

With respect to this clonotype: Mismatch with germline at one junction end may stem from a read error. The chain combines TRBV19 with TRBJ1-1, with 9 nucleotides matching TRBD1. CDR1 and CDR2 from the germline V gene are LNHDA and SQIVND (reference sequence). The CDR3 contains 15 residues. CDR3 coding DNA: TGTGTCAGTTCCCTGACAGGGGGTTCGAACACTGAAGCTTTCTTT. Encoded protein: CVSSLTGGSNTEAFF.

This clonotype was counted between two and nine times. The V gene is TRBV12-3 or TRBV12-4, the J gene TRBJ1-1; TRBD1 aligns across 8 bases. CDR3 length: 16 residues. Losses at the gene ends were 6 bases for V and 5 bases for J; bases not matched to a gene: 14. Here the CDR3 reads CASRPQGALGSTEAFF. The CDR3 bases are TGTGCCAGCAGGCCCCAGGGGGCATTAGGATCGACTGAAGCTTTCTTT.

As concerns this clonotype: One end of the junction is discordant with germline, which a read error may explain. The chain links TRBV18 to TRBJ2-3; the match to TRBD2 covers 10 bases. The CDR3 is 16 residues long. Germline V lookup: CDR1 KGHSH, CDR2 LQKENI. CDR3 residues: CASSPRLAGVTDRQYF. The DNA for the CDR3 is TGTGCCAGCTCACCAAGGCTAGCGGGGGTCACAGATAGGCAGTATTTT. The variable domain in full, completed from reference TRBV18 and TRBJ2-3, reads NAGVMQNPRHLVRRRGQEARLRCSPMKGHSHVYWYRQLPEEGLKFMVYLQKENIIDESGMPKERFSAEFPKEGPSILRIQQVVRGDSAAYFCASSPRLAGVTDRQYFGPGTRLTVL.

This clonotype was recorded at least ten times. The rearrangement links TRBV3-1 to TRBJ2-7, with 8 positions matching TRBD2. Losses at the gene ends were 1 base for V and 0 bases for J; bases not matched to a gene: 5. Germline assignment: CDR1 LGHDT and CDR2 YNNKEL (reference sequence). The CDR3 spans 16 residues. The CDR3: CASSQGYSGVSYEQYF. CDR3 in DNA: TGTGCCAGCAGCCAAGGGTATAGCGGGGTCTCCTACGAGCAGTACTTC.

The sample holds many counts of this clonotype. The chain links TRBV28 to TRBJ2-1; D may be TRBD2 (5 bases). V dropped 4 bases and J dropped 9 bases, with 13 bases sitting between them. The CDR3 consists of 13 residues. Germline V gives CDR1 MDHEN, CDR2 SYDVKM. CDR3 sequence: CASSSHGDGEQFF. The CDR3 DNA is TGTGCCAGCAGTTCTCACGGGGATGGTGAGCAGTTCTTC.

A remark on this clonotype: One end of the junction varies from germline; a read error may be responsible. V gene TRBV4-1 combines with J gene TRBJ2-7; D is undetermined. Looked up from germline, CDR1 is MGHRA and CDR2 is YSYEKL. This CDR3 is 14 amino acids long. The CDR3 nucleotides are TGCGCCAGCAGCCAAGTTGGGCAGCTCCTGCGCCTCCATTTC. Translated: CASSQVGQLLRLHF.

V gene TRBV19 combines with J gene TRBJ1-5; 8 bases line up with TRBD1. Germline CDR1 reads LNHDA; CDR2 reads SQIVND (reference sequence). The CDR3 is 14 amino acids. The ends lost 10 bases at V and 1 base at J; junction bases unmatched: 6. The CDR3 DNA sequence: TGTGCCATCGGGACAGGCATCAGCAATCAGCCCCAGCATTTT. Translating gives CAIGTGISNQPQHF.

The rearrangement links TRBV11-2 to TRBJ2-3, with 8 bases identical to TRBD2. This CDR3 region has 15 residues. Unmatched junction bases numbered 0, after V lost 1 base and J lost 0 bases. The germline gives CDR1 SGHAT, CDR2 FQNNGV. The DNA for the CDR3 is TGTGCCAGCAGCTTAGTAGCGGGGAGCACAGATACGCAGTATTTT. This translates into CASSLVAGSTDTQYF.

The V gene is TRBV20-1, the J gene TRBJ1-1, with D possibly TRBD1 on 6 matching bases. Germline V gene lookup returns CDR1 DFQATT and CDR2 SNEGSKA (reference sequence). The germline V and J ends were trimmed by 0 bases and 5 bases, with 16 bases remaining between them. The CDR3 length is 15 residues. The CDR3 is CSAREDAWQGTEAFF. CDR3 in DNA: TGCAGTGCTAGAGAGGACGCCTGGCAGGGGACTGAAGCTTTCTTT.

The chain is built from TRBV19 and TRBJ1-1; possibly TRBD1 for D (5 bases). This CDR3 contains 14 residues. Trimming removed 3 bases at V and 1 base at J, with 9 bases between. Germline CDR1 LNHDA, CDR2 SQIVND (reference sequence). Here the CDR3 reads CASSMGLKNTEAFF. CDR3 nucleotides: TGTGCCAGTAGTATGGGACTTAAGAACACTGAAGCTTTCTTT.

This clonotype was picked up a small number of times. The genes are TRBV20-1 and TRBJ1-6; 9 bases align to TRBD1. V dropped 2 bases and J dropped 9; count of bases not matched to a gene: 8. The CDR3 totals 15 residues. From germline, CDR1 is DFQATT and CDR2 SNEGSKA (reference sequence). The CDR3 DNA sequence: TGCAGTGCTAGACCGGACAGGGGCTATTCTTCACCCCTCCACTTT. Translation gives CSARPDRGYSSPLHF.

This clonotype was detected a few times. This rearrangement joins TRBV20-1 to TRBJ2-2; unclear D gene. Per the germline V gene, CDR1 is DFQATT and CDR2 is SNEGSKA (reference sequence). V lost 5 bases to trimming and J lost 0 bases, with 4 bases between them. The CDR3 consists of 12 residues. CDR3 DNA: TGCAGTGCTCCGACGAACACCGGGGAGCTGTTTTTT. Amino acid sequence: CSAPTNTGELFF.

This clonotype has just a few counts. The CDR3 DNA follows: TGTGCCAGCAGCCATTTACAGGGTCCCTACACTGAAGCTTTCTTT. Its protein is CASSHLQGPYTEAFF. This chain joins TRBV14 and TRBJ1-1; TRBD1 might be the D (6 bases). The CDR3 is made up of 15 amino acids. Germline assignment: CDR1 SGHDN and CDR2 FVKESK. Between the trimmed V and J ends, which lost 3 bases and 3 bases, there was a span of 14 bases.

The chain combines TRBV11-2 with TRBJ2-6; D may be TRBD1 (6 bases). The V gene lost 4 bases and the J gene lost 0 bases, with 16 bases spanning the gap. Germline V CDR1 and CDR2: SGHAT, FQNNGV. CDR3 size: 18 residues. In nucleotides, the CDR3 is TGTGCCAGCAGCTACCGGGACACGAACCGCTCTGGGGCCAACGTCCTGACTTTC. Amino acids: CASSYRDTNRSGANVLTF.

The chain is built from TRBV6-2 or TRBV6-3 and TRBJ1-1, with D tentatively TRBD1 (6 bases). V dropped 9 bases and J dropped 6 bases, with 23 bases sitting between them. The CDR3 is 15 amino acids. CDR1 and CDR2 from the germline V gene are MNHEY and SVGEGT. CDR3 coding DNA: TGTGCCAGTAATTTCGGGTATTCCGGGGGCTCTGAAGCTTTCTTT. This translates into CASNFGYSGGSEAFF.

There are a few counts of this clonotype. A much larger clonotype is one base distant, so this may be a read error. V gene TRBV11-2 combines with J gene TRBJ2-5; D is perhaps TRBD1 (6 bases). The V end lost 8 bases, the J end lost 7 bases, and 23 bases lay between the germline ends. This CDR3 spans 15 amino acids. Germline loops: CDR1 SGHAT, CDR2 FQNNGV. DNA of the CDR3: TGTGCCAGCGGCTGGGAAGAGGGACATCCGCGGACCCAGTACTTC. Its translation is CASGWEEGHPRTQYF.

V and J are TRBV25-1 and TRBJ2-3; the match to TRBD1 covers 9 bases. With 6 bases clipped from V and 6 bases from J, the junction kept 16 bases outside the gene matches. This CDR3 spans 17 amino acids. In germline, CDR1 is MGHDK, CDR2 SYGVNS. CDR3 amino acids: CASRPNSGTGRTDTQYF. Written as DNA, the CDR3 is TGTGCCAGCAGACCAAATTCCGGGACAGGGAGGACGGATACGCAGTATTTT.

This chain uses TRBV3-1 with TRBJ1-1, with 7 bases that match TRBD1. CDR1 and CDR2 from the germline V gene are LGHDT and YNNKEL (reference sequence). The CDR3 loop spans 14 amino acids. The V and J ends lost 0 bases and 9 bases, in that order; junction bases with no gene match: 7. The CDR3 loop reads CASSQDSGGRKAFF. CDR3 sequence (DNA): TGTGCCAGCAGCCAAGACTCAGGGGGACGGAAAGCTTTCTTT.